The 18 T cell receptor beta chains listed next were all sequenced from one sample in a study of beta chain features in type 1 diabetes. Expressed TCRB transcripts were sequenced because the entire RNA isolate underwent reverse transcription. Sequenced by immunoSEQ multiplex PCR; TCRdb stores in-frame clones only, minus some. The sample includes 150,000 to 190,000 clones, 7.5% to 10% seen only once; the top ten take 0.65%. Sample: central memory CD4+ T cells from blood. These receptors originate from a man aged 18 to 35 in good health.

This clone has just a few counts. The rearrangement joins TRBV7-2 to TRBJ2-7; possibly TRBD2 for D (5 bases). This CDR3 is 13 amino acids long. V was shortened by 5 bases and J by 5 bases, with 13 bases between the two germline ends. Germline values: CDR1 SGHTA, CDR2 FQGNSA. DNA for the CDR3: TGTGCCAGCAGCAGAGGACTCAACGACGAGCAGTACTTC. Its protein product is CASSRGLNDEQYF.

This clone was seen repeatedly, ten times or more. CDR3 DNA: TGTGCCGGGACTGACAATGGCTACACCTTC. It yields the protein CAGTDNGYTF. The genes are TRBV30 and TRBJ1-2; the D gene is possibly TRBD1 (5 bases). The CDR3 has 10 amino acids. The germline V gene encodes CDR1 GTSNPN and CDR2 SVGIG (reference sequence). Trimming cost V 8 bases and J 6 bases, with 10 bases left between them. The variable domain in full, with the rest retrieved from reference TRBV30 and TRBJ1-2, is SQTIHQWPATLVQPVGSPLSLECTVEGTSNPNLYWYRQAAGRGLQLLFYSVGIGQISSEVPQNLSASRPQDRQFILSSKKLLLSDSGFYLCAGTDNGYTFGSGTRLTVV.

This clone was detected many times. This chain connects TRBV30 to TRBJ1-1; D gene uncertain. Trimming shortened V by 1 base and J by 6 bases, and 6 bases separated the two germline ends. This CDR3 is built from 11 residues. Germline V gene sequence: CDR1 GTSNPN, CDR2 SVGIG (reference sequence). CDR3 nucleotides: TGTGCCTGGAGTGCCCAGGCTGAAGCTTTCTTT. It encodes CAWSAQAEAFF.

The chain employs TRBV9 and TRBJ1-1; unclear D gene. Germline CDR1 reads SGDLS; CDR2 reads YYNGEE. This CDR3 contains 14 residues. With 0 bases removed from V and 0 bases from J, the gap between germline ends came to 6 bases. CDR3: CASSVEHLNTEAFF. The CDR3 DNA follows: TGTGCCAGCAGCGTAGAACATCTGAACACTGAAGCTTTCTTT. Drawing the rest from reference TRBV9 and TRBJ1-1, the complete variable domain is DSGVTQTPKHLITATGQRVTLRCSPRSGDLSVYWYQQSLDQGLQFLIQYYNGEERAKGNILERFSAQQFPDLHSELNLSSLELGDSALYFCASSVEHLNTEAFFGQGTRLTVV.

This clone was found once. The gene calls are TRBV4-3 and TRBJ2-7; 7 nucleotides line up with TRBD1. Germline V gene data show CDR1 as LGHNA and CDR2 as YSLEER. Trimming removed 5 bases from V and 2 bases from J; junction bases left unmatched: 9. The CDR3 runs 15 residues. The chain's CDR3 is CASSSGQANPYEQYF. The CDR3 DNA sequence: TGCGCCAGCAGCTCTGGACAGGCGAACCCCTACGAGCAGTACTTC.

This clone was observed a few times. J is TRBJ2-7 and V is TRBV5-1, with 7 bases that match TRBD1. V shed 0 bases and J 6 bases; nucleotides not matched to a gene: 9. Germline CDR1 and CDR2: SGHRS and YFSETQ. CDR3 length: 15 amino acids. The DNA for the CDR3 is TGCGCCAGCAGCTTGGGTGGTGGCGCAGGGGGCGAGCAGTACTTC. Translated, it gives CASSLGGGAGGEQYF.

The gene calls are TRBV7-9 and TRBJ2-7; 7 bases agree with TRBD1. CDR3 length: 15 amino acids. The trim removed 7 bases at V and 3 bases at J, leaving 12 bases unmatched. CDR1 SEHNR and CDR2 FQNEAQ come from the germline V gene (reference sequence). The DNA for the CDR3 is TGTGCCAGCACCCTCATGACAGGGTCCCACTACGAGCAGTACTTC. Amino acids: CASTLMTGSHYEQYF.

In its sample, this clone was seen many times. This chain joins TRBV14 and TRBJ2-3; the D gene is possibly TRBD2 (6 bases). Between the trimmed V and J ends, which lost 0 bases and 3 bases, there was a span of 10 bases. From germline, CDR1 is SGHDN and CDR2 FVKESK. The CDR3 has 15 amino acids. The CDR3 DNA follows: TGTGCCAGCAGCCAAGATATAGCGGTGACAGATACGCAGTATTTT. Translating gives CASSQDIAVTDTQYF.

This clone has only a few counts. The J gene is TRBJ2-6, the V gene TRBV5-1; TRBD2 is a possible D gene (6 bases). CDR1 is SGHRS, CDR2 YFSETQ, per germline. The V end lost 1 base, the J end lost 1 base, and 15 bases lay between the germline ends. This CDR3 spans 18 amino acids. The CDR3 DNA reads as TGCGCCAGCAGCTTGAGGAGGGTCTCGTCTTCTGGGGCCAACGTCCTGACTTTC. As protein: CASSLRRVSSSGANVLTF.

The chain joins TRBV4-2 to TRBJ2-1; D is perhaps TRBD2 (5 bases). With 4 bases removed from V and 5 bases from J, the gap between germline ends came to 15 bases. Germline V gene sequence: CDR1 LGHNA, CDR2 YNFKEQ. The CDR3 runs to 15 residues. The CDR3 is CASSPPTGSHNEQFF. CDR3 coding DNA: TGTGCCAGCAGCCCCCCGACGGGGTCCCACAATGAGCAGTTCTTC.

This clone occurred many times. The chain's CDR3 is CASSITGLNTEAFF. The CDR3, as DNA: TGCGCCAGCAGTATCACAGGGCTGAACACTGAAGCTTTCTTT. This chain uses TRBV5-1 with TRBJ1-1, with D tentatively TRBD1 (6 bases). There are 14 residues in the CDR3. Between the trimmed V and J ends, which lost 5 bases and 0 bases, there was a span of 11 bases. Per the germline V gene, CDR1 is SGHRS and CDR2 is YFSETQ. The full variable domain, rest sourced from reference TRBV5-1 and TRBJ1-1, is KAGVTQTPRYLIKTRGQQVTLSCSPISGHRSVSWYQQTPGQGLQFLFEYFSETQRNKGNFPGRFSGRQFSNSRSEMNVSTLELGDSALYLCASSITGLNTEAFFGQGTRLTVV.

This clone was counted a single time. The chain carries TRBV14 and TRBJ1-1; tentative D call: TRBD1 (6 bases). V shed 2 bases and J shed 8 bases, with 21 bases lying between them. CDR1 and CDR2 from the germline V gene are SGHDN and FVKESK. The CDR3 spans 16 residues. DNA for the CDR3: TGTGCCAGCAGCCAACTAGGGGCGGACAGAACCAGAGAAGCTTTCTTT. Encoded protein: CASSQLGADRTREAFF.

V and J are TRBV7-2 and TRBJ1-2, with no clear D. The CDR3 is made up of 15 amino acids. Looked up from germline, CDR1 is SGHTA and CDR2 is FQGNSA. The germline V and J ends were trimmed by 0 bases and 2 bases, with 10 bases remaining between them. The CDR3 nucleotides are TGTGCCAGCAGCTTAGCGCTACGGGGAAACTATGGCTACACCTTC. It encodes CASSLALRGNYGYTF.

This clone was seen only a few times. This sequence joins TRBV18 and TRBJ2-1; tentatively, D is TRBD1 (5 bases). Trimming cost V 6 bases and J 8 bases, with 23 bases left between them. CDR3 length equals 16 residues. In germline, CDR1 is KGHSH, CDR2 LQKENI. CDR3 region: CASSLRLTPRADEQFF. The CDR3 region has the DNA TGTGCCAGCTCCCTTCGGTTAACTCCCAGGGCCGATGAGCAGTTCTTC.

The J gene is TRBJ1-4, the V gene TRBV7-2, with 7 bases aligning to TRBD1. Germline loops: CDR1 SGHTA, CDR2 FQGNSA. The junction had 8 bases not matched to a gene; V was cut back by 6 bases and J by 4 bases. This CDR3 spans 15 amino acids. The DNA for the CDR3 is TGTGCCAGCAGACCGGGGACAGTTCGTAATGAAAAACTGTTTTTT. This codes for CASRPGTVRNEKLFF.

This clone was seen more than once but under ten times. The chain employs TRBV4-1 and TRBJ1-1; D gene uncertain. CDR3 length: 15 amino acids. Trimming cost V 0 bases and J 1 base, with 9 bases left between them. Germline CDR1 is MGHRA and CDR2 is YSYEKL. The CDR3 spells CASSQDLGRNTEAFF. CDR3 nucleotide sequence: TGCGCCAGCAGCCAAGATTTGGGCAGGAACACTGAAGCTTTCTTT.

On this clone itself: Other DNA sequences from this sample encode an identical CDR3 as well. The J gene is TRBJ1-1, the V gene TRBV7-2; 7 bases agree with TRBD1. Germline V gene sequence: CDR1 SGHTA, CDR2 FQGNSA. V lost 1 base and J lost 2; bases outside the gene matches: 1. The CDR3 loop spans 14 amino acids. CDR3 in DNA: TGTGCCAGCAGCTTAGGACAGGGAAACACTGAAGCTTTCTTT. It codes for CASSLGQGNTEAFF.

This clone was detected only a few times. V and J are TRBV4-3 and TRBJ2-1; 10 positions match TRBD2. From germline, CDR1 is LGHNA and CDR2 YSLEER. After removal of 4 bases from V and 3 bases from J, the junction contained 6 bases not matched to a gene. The CDR3 is 16 amino acids. CDR3 amino acids: CASSRLLAGHYNEQFF. The CDR3 nucleotides are TGCGCCAGCAGCCGGCTACTAGCGGGGCACTACAATGAGCAGTTCTTC.